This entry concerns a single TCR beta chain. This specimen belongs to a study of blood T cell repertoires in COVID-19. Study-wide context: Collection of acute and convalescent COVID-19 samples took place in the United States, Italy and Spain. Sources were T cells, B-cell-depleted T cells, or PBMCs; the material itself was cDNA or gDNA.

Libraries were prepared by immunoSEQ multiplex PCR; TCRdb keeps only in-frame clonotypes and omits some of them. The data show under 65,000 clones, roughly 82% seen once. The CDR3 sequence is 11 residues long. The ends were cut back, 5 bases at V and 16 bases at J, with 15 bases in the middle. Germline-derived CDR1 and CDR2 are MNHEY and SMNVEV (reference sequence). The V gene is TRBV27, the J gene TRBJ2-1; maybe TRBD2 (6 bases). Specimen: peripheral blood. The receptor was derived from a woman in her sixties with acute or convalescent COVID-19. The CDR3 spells CASSTGLVQFF. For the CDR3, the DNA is TGTGCCAGCAGTACGGGACTCGTTCAATTCTTC.